The 25 T cell receptor beta chains given below trace back to one sample, sequenced in a study of siplizumab effects on memory and regulatory T cells. TCRdb keeps only in-frame clones here, not all; method: immunoSEQ multiplex PCR. Here the sample spans fewer than 120,000 clones, 80% to 95% being singletons. The sample comprised CD4+ T cells sorted from blood. These receptors were collected from a human donor in good health.

The chain uses TRBV6-5 and TRBJ2-7, with no clear D. Germline V gives CDR1 MNHEY, CDR2 SVGAGI. This CDR3 region has 15 residues. V lost 2 bases and J 0 bases, leaving 11 bases between the germline ends. CDR3 nucleotide sequence: TGTGCCAGCAGTTACGGTGCGGACGTCTCCTACGAGCAGTACTTC. Residues: CASSYGADVSYEQYF.

The chain is built from TRBV6-6 and TRBJ2-7; TRBD1 might be the D (6 bases). Looked up from germline, CDR1 is MNHNY and CDR2 is SVGAGI (reference sequence). This CDR3 comprises 12 residues. V was clipped by 6 bases and J by 4 bases, with 10 bases between them. CDR3 nucleotides: TGTGCCAGCAGCCAGGACAGTTACGAGCAGTACTTC. Translated: CASSQDSYEQYF.

The rearrangement links TRBV5-6 to TRBJ2-7; 7 bases line up with TRBD2. The CDR3 is made up of 15 amino acids. V trimming: 6 bases; J trimming: 7 bases; junction bases outside the gene matches: 16. Germline V lookup: CDR1 SGHDT, CDR2 YYEEEE. CDR3 nucleotides: TGTGCCAGCATCAGGAGGGAGGCGGGAGCGGGTGAGCAGTACTTC. Protein sequence: CASIRREAGAGEQYF. The entire variable domain, with the rest obtained from reference TRBV5-6 and TRBJ2-7, is as follows: DAGVTQSPTHLIKTRGQQVTLRCSPKSGHDTVSWYQQALGQGPQFIFQYYEEEERQRGNFPDRFSGHQFPNYSSELNVNALLLGDSALYLCASIRREAGAGEQYFGPGTRLTVT.

The chain joins TRBV6-6 to TRBJ1-4; the D is unclear. The V gene lost 0 bases and the J gene lost 8 bases, with 10 bases spanning the gap. The CDR3 consists of 14 residues. Germline loops: CDR1 MNHNY, CDR2 SVGAGI (reference sequence). The CDR3 region is CASSYSGTAEKLFF. The CDR3 region has the DNA TGTGCCAGCAGTTACTCGGGCACCGCCGAAAAACTGTTTTTT.

The rearrangement joins TRBV11-3 to TRBJ2-7; the match to TRBD1 covers 7 bases. Per germline, CDR1 SGHNT and CDR2 YENEEA. The CDR3 contains 15 residues. The trim removed 5 bases at V and 1 base at J, leaving 8 bases unmatched. DNA of the CDR3: TGTGCCAGCAGCCGTGGAACAGGGGAATCCTACGAGCAGTACTTC. Translation gives CASSRGTGESYEQYF.

The chain carries TRBV12-5 and TRBJ2-2, with 9 bases that match TRBD1. Looked up from germline, CDR1 is LGHNT and CDR2 is FRNRAP. The CDR3 runs to 15 residues. V dropped 3 bases and J dropped 6; count of bases not matched to a gene: 5. The CDR3 loop is CASGLAGQGPGELFF. The CDR3 DNA sequence: TGTGCTAGTGGTTTAGCCGGACAGGGGCCCGGGGAGCTGTTTTTT. The full variable domain, completed using reference TRBV12-5 and TRBJ2-2, is DARVTQTPRHKVTEMGQEVTMRCQPILGHNTVFWYRQTMMQGLELLAYFRNRAPLDDSGMPKDRFSAEMPDATLATLKIQPSEPRDSAVYFCASGLAGQGPGELFFGEGSRLTVL.

This clone was observed once. The genes are TRBV5-1 and TRBJ2-3; 11 positions agree with TRBD2. The ends lost 3 bases at V and 3 bases at J; junction bases unmatched: 9. CDR1 and CDR2 from the germline V gene are SGHRS and YFSETQ. This CDR3 has 17 residues. Here the CDR3 DNA reads TGCGCCAGCAGCTACGGACTAGCGGGCGGGGTGACAGATACGCAGTATTTT. It translates to CASSYGLAGGVTDTQYF. The full variable domain, completed using reference TRBV5-1 and TRBJ2-3, is KAGVTQTPRYLIKTRGQQVTLSCSPISGHRSVSWYQQTPGQGLQFLFEYFSETQRNKGNFPGRFSGRQFSNSRSEMNVSTLELGDSALYLCASSYGLAGGVTDTQYFGPGTRLTVL.

V is TRBV4-2 and J is TRBJ2-7, with D perhaps TRBD1 or TRBD2 (6 bases each). CDR3 size: 16 residues. V was cut by 0 bases and J by 0 bases, with 12 bases left in between. Germline CDR1 and CDR2: LGHNA and YNFKEQ. The CDR3 DNA is TGTGCCAGCAGCCAAGAGGTAGGGGGGATCTCCTACGAGCAGTACTTC. Translation: CASSQEVGGISYEQYF.

The rearrangement links TRBV6-7 to TRBJ1-3; tentatively, D is TRBD1 (6 bases). TRBV6-7 is flagged as an ORF with uncertain function. V was cut by 6 bases and J by 8 bases, with 14 bases left in between. CDR3 length equals 13 residues. CDR3 in DNA: TGTGCCAGCAGCGACAACAGGGTTTACACCATATATTTT. Its protein is CASSDNRVYTIYF.

This chain joins TRBV7-2 and TRBJ2-5; D possibly uses TRBD1 or TRBD2 (6 bases each). Between the trimmed V and J ends, which lost 8 bases and 2 bases, there was a span of 15 bases. This CDR3 has 14 residues. Germline CDR1 and CDR2: SGHTA and FQGNSA. CDR3 nucleotides: TGTGCCAGCTTAAGGGGGGTGGGGCAAGAGACCCAGTACTTC. Translating it yields CASLRGVGQETQYF.

This sequence joins TRBV18 and TRBJ2-7; 7 bases match TRBD2. The V gene's germline CDR1 is KGHSH and CDR2 LQKENI. Unmatched junction bases numbered 11, after V lost 2 bases and J lost 4 bases. There are 16 residues in the CDR3. CDR3 sequence: CASSPGLGRAYYEQYF. The CDR3 nucleotides are TGTGCCAGCTCACCAGGATTAGGGAGGGCCTATTACGAGCAGTACTTC.

This clone appeared once. This chain connects TRBV10-1 to TRBJ1-5; D is ambiguous. Trimming took 0 bases from V and 4 from J, leaving 4 bases between them. The germline gives CDR1 WNHNN, CDR2 SYGVQD (reference sequence). CDR3 length: 13 residues. This CDR3 is CASSESVNQPQHF. CDR3 coding DNA: TGCGCCAGCAGTGAGTCGGTAAATCAGCCCCAGCATTTT.

This clone was detected only once. J is TRBJ1-3 and V is TRBV28, with 10 bases fitting TRBD1. The trim removed 3 bases at V and 4 bases at J, leaving 0 bases unmatched. The CDR3 has 14 amino acids. The germline CDR1 and CDR2 sequences are MDHEN and SYDVKM. As DNA, the CDR3 is TGTGCCAGCAGTTTGGGACAGGGGGGAAACACCATATATTTT. This gives the protein CASSLGQGGNTIYF.

The gene calls are TRBV2 and TRBJ2-3; TRBD2 agrees at 12 bases. Germline CDR1 reads SNHLY; CDR2 reads FYNNEI. The CDR3 is 13 amino acids. Trimming took 9 bases from V and 3 from J; bases not matched to a gene: 1. CDR3 loop: CARTSGSTDTQYF. DNA of the CDR3: TGTGCCAGGACTAGCGGGAGTACAGATACGCAGTATTTT.

The V gene is TRBV5-1, the J gene TRBJ1-4, with TRBD1 as a possible D gene (5 bases). Germline-derived CDR1 and CDR2 are SGHRS and YFSETQ. The CDR3 covers 13 residues. Between the trimmed V and J ends, which lost 4 bases and 6 bases, there was a span of 10 bases. The CDR3 nucleotides read TGCGCCAGCAGCGTCGGGGGGGATGAAAAACTGTTTTTT. It yields the protein CASSVGGDEKLFF.

The V gene is TRBV27, the J gene TRBJ1-2; 7 positions agree with TRBD1. CDR3 length equals 13 residues. V shed 4 bases, J shed 8 bases, and the junction held 7 bases outside the gene matches. Germline V gives CDR1 MNHEY, CDR2 SMNVEV (reference sequence). The CDR3 DNA is TGTGCCAGCAGTTGGGCCAGGGGGGGCGGCTACACCTTC. Its protein is CASSWARGGGYTF.

This rearrangement joins TRBV6-1 to TRBJ1-6; a weak D match, TRBD1 (5 bases). Trimming took 4 bases from V and 1 from J, leaving 8 bases between them. CDR3 size: 15 residues. Germline lookup yields CDR1 MNHNS and CDR2 SASEGT. The CDR3 reads CASSGGLSYNSPLHF. The CDR3 DNA reads TGTGCCAGCAGTGGGGGGTTGTCCTATAATTCACCCCTCCACTTT.

J is TRBJ2-1 and V is TRBV2, with 8 bases lining up with TRBD1. CDR3 length: 14 amino acids. Germline trimming cut 10 bases from V and 4 bases from J; bases unmatched to any gene: 9. Germline V lookup: CDR1 SNHLY, CDR2 FYNNEI. The CDR3 loop is CATGGGPPYNEQFF. The CDR3 DNA sequence: TGTGCCACAGGGGGCGGGCCACCTTACAATGAGCAGTTCTTC.

The rearrangement links TRBV2 to TRBJ1-2; D remains unclear. The germline V gene has CDR1 SNHLY and CDR2 FYNNEI. V lost 3 bases and J 5 bases, leaving 16 bases between the germline ends. This CDR3 region has 15 residues. The CDR3: CASSDWERRTYGYTF. CDR3 DNA sequence: TGTGCCAGCAGTGATTGGGAGAGGAGGACTTATGGCTACACCTTC.

This sequence joins TRBV5-1 and TRBJ1-2; no firm D call. CDR1 and CDR2 (germline): SGHRS, YFSETQ. V shed 0 bases and J shed 8 bases, with 8 bases lying between them. The CDR3 is 12 residues long. The CDR3 protein is CASSLAPGGYTF. DNA of the CDR3: TGCGCCAGCAGCTTGGCCCCTGGAGGCTACACCTTC.

The chain is built from TRBV12-5 and TRBJ1-1; TRBD1 might be the D (5 bases). CDR3 length: 19 amino acids. Per germline, CDR1 LGHNT and CDR2 FRNRAP. The V end lost 6 bases, the J end lost 1 base, and 27 bases lay between the germline ends. The CDR3 protein is CASGVVHVLGEGSNTEAFF. The CDR3, as DNA: TGTGCTAGTGGGGTGGTACACGTTCTCGGTGAGGGGTCGAACACTGAAGCTTTCTTT. Supplemented by reference TRBV12-5 and TRBJ1-1, the full variable domain reads DARVTQTPRHKVTEMGQEVTMRCQPILGHNTVFWYRQTMMQGLELLAYFRNRAPLDDSGMPKDRFSAEMPDATLATLKIQPSEPRDSAVYFCASGVVHVLGEGSNTEAFFGQGTRLTVV.

The genes are TRBV7-9 and TRBJ2-1; D might be TRBD1 or TRBD2, each matching 6 bases. Germline CDR1 SEHNR, CDR2 FQNEAQ (reference sequence). V shed 2 bases and J shed 1 base, with 9 bases lying between them. The CDR3 is made up of 15 amino acids. CDR3 residues: CASSLRRGSYNEQFF. CDR3 DNA sequence: TGTGCCAGCAGCTTAAGGAGGGGGTCCTACAATGAGCAGTTCTTC.

CDR3 in DNA: TGTGCCAGCAGCTTAGGGGGGGCCGTGGGTGAGACCCAGTACTTC. Translation: CASSLGGAVGETQYF. J is TRBJ2-5 and V is TRBV11-3, with D perhaps given as TRBD1 or TRBD2 (6 bases each). Trimming left V 1 base short and J 5 bases short, with 14 bases between. Germline assignment: CDR1 SGHNT and CDR2 YENEEA. This CDR3 has 15 amino acids.

The chain recombines TRBV6-6 with TRBJ1-2, with D unclear. The CDR3 totals 12 residues. Germline loops: CDR1 MNHNY, CDR2 SVGAGI (reference sequence). V was pared by 6 bases and J by 5 bases, with 10 bases between. DNA of the CDR3: TGTGCCAGCAGCGAATTACGATATGGCTACACCTTC. It is translated as CASSELRYGYTF.

As concerns this clone: This sample includes further DNA sequences coding for the same CDR3. The chain combines TRBV5-1 with TRBJ1-2; D may be TRBD1 (6 bases). Trimming took 3 bases from V and 3 from J, leaving 15 bases between them. Germline assignment: CDR1 SGHRS and CDR2 YFSETQ. The CDR3 spans 15 residues. This chain's CDR3 is CASSSGQPGDYGYTF. In nucleotides, the CDR3 is TGCGCCAGCAGCTCAGGACAGCCAGGGGACTATGGCTACACCTTC.